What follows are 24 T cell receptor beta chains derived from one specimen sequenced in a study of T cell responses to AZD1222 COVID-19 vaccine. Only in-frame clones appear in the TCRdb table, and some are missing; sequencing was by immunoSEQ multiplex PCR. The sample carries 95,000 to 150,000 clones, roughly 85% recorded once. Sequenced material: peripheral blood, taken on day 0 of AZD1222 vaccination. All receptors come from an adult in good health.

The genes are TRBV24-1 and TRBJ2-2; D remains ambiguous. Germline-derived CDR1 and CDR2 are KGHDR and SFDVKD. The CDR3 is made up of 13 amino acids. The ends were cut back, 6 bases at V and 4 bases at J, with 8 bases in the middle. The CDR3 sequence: CATSSPSTGELFF. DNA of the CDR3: TGTGCCACCAGTTCCCCAAGCACCGGGGAGCTGTTTTTT.

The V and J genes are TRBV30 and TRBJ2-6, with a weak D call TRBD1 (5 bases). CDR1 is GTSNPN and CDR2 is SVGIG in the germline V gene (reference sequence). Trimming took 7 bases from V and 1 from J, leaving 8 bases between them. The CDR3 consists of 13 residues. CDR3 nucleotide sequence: TGTGCCTTCAGGGTATCTGGGGCCAACGTCCTGACTTTC. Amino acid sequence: CAFRVSGANVLTF. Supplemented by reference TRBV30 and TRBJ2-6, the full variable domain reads SQTIHQWPATLVQPVGSPLSLECTVEGTSNPNLYWYRQAAGRGLQLLFYSVGIGQISSEVPQNLSASRPQDRQFILSSKKLLLSDSGFYLCAFRVSGANVLTFGAGSRLTVL.

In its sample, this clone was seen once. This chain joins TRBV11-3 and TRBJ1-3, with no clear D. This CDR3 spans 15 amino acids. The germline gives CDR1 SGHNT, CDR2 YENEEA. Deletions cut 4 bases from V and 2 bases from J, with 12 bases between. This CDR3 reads CASSWRADTGNTIYF. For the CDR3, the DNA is TGTGCCAGCAGCTGGCGAGCCGATACTGGAAACACCATATATTTT.

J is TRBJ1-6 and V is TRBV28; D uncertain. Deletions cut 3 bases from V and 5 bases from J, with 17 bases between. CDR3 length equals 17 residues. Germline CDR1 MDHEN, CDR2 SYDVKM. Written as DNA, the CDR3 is TGTGCCAGCAGTTTGCCATTGAGTTGGGTCCATAATTCACCCCTCCACTTT. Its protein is CASSLPLSWVHNSPLHF.

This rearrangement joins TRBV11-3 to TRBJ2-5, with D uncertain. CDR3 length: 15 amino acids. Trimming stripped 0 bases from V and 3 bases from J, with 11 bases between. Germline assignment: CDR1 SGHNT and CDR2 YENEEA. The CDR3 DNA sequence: TGTGCCAGCAGCTTAGATGTGGGAAACAAAGAGACCCAGTACTTC. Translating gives CASSLDVGNKETQYF.

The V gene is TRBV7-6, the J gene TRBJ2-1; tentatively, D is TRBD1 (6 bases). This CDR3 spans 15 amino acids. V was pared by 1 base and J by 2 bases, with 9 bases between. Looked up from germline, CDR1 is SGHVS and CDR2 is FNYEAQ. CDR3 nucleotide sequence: TGTGCCAGCAGCTTAGAGGACAGAACCTACAATGAGCAGTTCTTC. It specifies CASSLEDRTYNEQFF.

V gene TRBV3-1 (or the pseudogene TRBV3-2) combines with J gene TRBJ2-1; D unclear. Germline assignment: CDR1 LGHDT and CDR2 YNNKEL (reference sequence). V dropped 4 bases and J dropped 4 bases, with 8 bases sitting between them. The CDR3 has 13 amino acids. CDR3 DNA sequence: TGTGCCAGCAGCCCAGACGATTACAATGAGCAGTTCTTC. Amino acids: CASSPDDYNEQFF.

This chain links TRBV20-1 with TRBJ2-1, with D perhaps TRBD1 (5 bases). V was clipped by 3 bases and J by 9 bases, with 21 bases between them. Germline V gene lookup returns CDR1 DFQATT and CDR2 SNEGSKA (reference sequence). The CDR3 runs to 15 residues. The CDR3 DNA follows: TGCAGTGCTAGTGAGTTTCAGGGATCCCTTCGTGAGCAGTTCTTC. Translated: CSASEFQGSLREQFF.

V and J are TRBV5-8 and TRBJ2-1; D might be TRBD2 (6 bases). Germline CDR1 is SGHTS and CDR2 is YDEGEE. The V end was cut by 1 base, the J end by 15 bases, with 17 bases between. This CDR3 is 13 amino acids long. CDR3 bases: TGTGCCAGCAGCTTGCCCACCGGGACTTTAAGGTTCTTC. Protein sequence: CASSLPTGTLRFF.

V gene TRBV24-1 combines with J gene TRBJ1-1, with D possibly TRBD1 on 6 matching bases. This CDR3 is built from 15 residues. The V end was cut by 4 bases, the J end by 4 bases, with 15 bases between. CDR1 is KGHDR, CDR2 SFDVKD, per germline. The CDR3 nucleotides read TGTGCCACCAGTGACTCAGGGGTGATGGGCACTGAAGCTTTCTTT. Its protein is CATSDSGVMGTEAFF.

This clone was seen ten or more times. The CDR3 DNA is TGTGCCAGAACAGGGGGAGGCCCTTACGAGCAGTACTTC. Protein: CARTGGGPYEQYF. The chain has TRBV6-5 and TRBJ2-7, with 8 positions matching TRBD1. J was trimmed by 4 bases and V by 9 bases; bases with no gene match: 8. Looked up from germline, CDR1 is MNHEY and CDR2 is SVGAGI. This CDR3 is built from 13 residues.

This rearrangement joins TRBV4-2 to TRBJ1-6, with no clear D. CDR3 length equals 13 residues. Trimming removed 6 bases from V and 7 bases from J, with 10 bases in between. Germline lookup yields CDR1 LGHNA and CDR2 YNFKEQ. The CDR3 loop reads CASSVDWNSPLHF. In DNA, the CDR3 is TGTGCCAGCAGTGTGGACTGGAATTCACCCCTCCACTTT.

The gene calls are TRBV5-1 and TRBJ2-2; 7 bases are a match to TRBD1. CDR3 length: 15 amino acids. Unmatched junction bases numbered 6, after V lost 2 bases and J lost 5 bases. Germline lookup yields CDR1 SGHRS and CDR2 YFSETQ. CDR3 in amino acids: CASSFRQGGTGELFF. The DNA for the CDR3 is TGCGCCAGCAGCTTCAGACAGGGCGGAACCGGGGAGCTGTTTTTT.

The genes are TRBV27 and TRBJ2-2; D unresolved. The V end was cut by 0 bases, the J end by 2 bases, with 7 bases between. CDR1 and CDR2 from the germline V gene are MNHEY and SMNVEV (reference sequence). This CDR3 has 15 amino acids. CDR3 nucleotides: TGTGCCAGCAGTTTATCGACCGGAAACACCGGGGAGCTGTTTTTT. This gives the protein CASSLSTGNTGELFF.

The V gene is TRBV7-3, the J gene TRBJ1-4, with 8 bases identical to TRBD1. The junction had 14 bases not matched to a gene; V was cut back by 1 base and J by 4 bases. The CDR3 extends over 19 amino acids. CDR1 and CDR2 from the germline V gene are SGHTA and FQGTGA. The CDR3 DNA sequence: TGTGCCAGCAGCTTAAAAGGACAGGGTGGCCTCCTTAATAATGAAAAACTGTTTTTT. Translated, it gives CASSLKGQGGLLNNEKLFF.

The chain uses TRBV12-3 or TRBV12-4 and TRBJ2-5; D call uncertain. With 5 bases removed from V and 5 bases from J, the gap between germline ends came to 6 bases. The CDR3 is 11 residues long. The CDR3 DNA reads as TGTGCCAGCAGTAGTTGGGAGACCCAGTACTTC. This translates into CASSSWETQYF.

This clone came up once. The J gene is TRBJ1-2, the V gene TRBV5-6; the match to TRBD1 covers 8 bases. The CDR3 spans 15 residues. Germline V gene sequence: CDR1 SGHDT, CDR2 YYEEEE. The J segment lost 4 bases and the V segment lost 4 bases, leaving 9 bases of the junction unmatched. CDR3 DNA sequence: TGTGCCAGCAGCCACTTTTTTGACAGGGGCTATGGCTACACCTTC. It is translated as CASSHFFDRGYGYTF.

Here the CDR3 reads CAWSRSSQETQYF. The CDR3 region has the DNA TGTGCCTGGAGTAGAAGCAGCCAAGAGACCCAGTACTTC. The chain couples TRBV30 to TRBJ2-5, with D unclear. Trimming stripped 2 bases from V and 1 base from J, with 8 bases between. Germline V lookup: CDR1 GTSNPN, CDR2 SVGIG (reference sequence). This CDR3 region has 13 residues.

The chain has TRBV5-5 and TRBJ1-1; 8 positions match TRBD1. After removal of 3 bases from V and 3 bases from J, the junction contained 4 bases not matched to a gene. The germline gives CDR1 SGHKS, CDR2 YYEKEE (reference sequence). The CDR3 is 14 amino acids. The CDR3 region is CASSSLRGHTEAFF. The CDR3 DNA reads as TGTGCCAGCAGCTCACTCAGGGGGCACACTGAAGCTTTCTTT.

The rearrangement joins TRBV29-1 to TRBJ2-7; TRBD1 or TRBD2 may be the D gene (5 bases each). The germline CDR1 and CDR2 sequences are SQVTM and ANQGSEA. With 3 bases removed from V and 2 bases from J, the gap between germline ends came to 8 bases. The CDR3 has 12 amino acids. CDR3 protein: CSVEGDAYEQYF. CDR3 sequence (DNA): TGCAGCGTTGAGGGGGACGCCTACGAGCAGTACTTC.

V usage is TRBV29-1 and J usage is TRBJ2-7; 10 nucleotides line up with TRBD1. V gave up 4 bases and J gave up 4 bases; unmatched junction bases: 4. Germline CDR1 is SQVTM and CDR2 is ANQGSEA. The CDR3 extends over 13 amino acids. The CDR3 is CSVGGTGVYEQYF. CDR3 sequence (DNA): TGCAGCGTTGGCGGGACAGGGGTATACGAGCAGTACTTC.

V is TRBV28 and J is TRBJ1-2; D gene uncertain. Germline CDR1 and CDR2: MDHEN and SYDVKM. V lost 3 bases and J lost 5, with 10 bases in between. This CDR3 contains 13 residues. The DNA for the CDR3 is TGTGCCAGCAGTTTGAGTAGACCATATGGCTACACCTTC. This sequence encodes CASSLSRPYGYTF.

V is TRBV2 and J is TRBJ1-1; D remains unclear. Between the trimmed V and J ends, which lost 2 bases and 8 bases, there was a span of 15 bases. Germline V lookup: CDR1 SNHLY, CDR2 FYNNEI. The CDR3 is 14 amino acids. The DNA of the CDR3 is TGTGCCAGCAGTGAAATTTCCAAGGGAGGAGAAGCTTTCTTT. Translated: CASSEISKGGEAFF.

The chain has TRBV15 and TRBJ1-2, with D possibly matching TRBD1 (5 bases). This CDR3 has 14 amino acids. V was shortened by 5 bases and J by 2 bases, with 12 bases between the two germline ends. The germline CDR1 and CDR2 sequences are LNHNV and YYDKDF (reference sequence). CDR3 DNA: TGTGCCACCAGCTATCAGCGGGGGAACTATGGCTACACCTTC. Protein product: CATSYQRGNYGYTF.